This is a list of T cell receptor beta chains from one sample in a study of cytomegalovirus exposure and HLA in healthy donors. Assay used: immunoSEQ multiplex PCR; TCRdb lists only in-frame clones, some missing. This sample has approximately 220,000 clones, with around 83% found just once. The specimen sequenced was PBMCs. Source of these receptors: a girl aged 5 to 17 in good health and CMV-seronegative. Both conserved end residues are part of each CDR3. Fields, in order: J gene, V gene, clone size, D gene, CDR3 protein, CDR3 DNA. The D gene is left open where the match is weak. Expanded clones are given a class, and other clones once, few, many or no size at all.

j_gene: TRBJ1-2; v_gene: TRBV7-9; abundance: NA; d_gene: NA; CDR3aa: CASSLRGGNYGYTF; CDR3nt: TGTGCCAGCAGCCTAAGGGGGGGTAACTATGGCTACACCTTC
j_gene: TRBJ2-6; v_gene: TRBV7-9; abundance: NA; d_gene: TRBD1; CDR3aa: CASRYKDRGRGGANVLTF; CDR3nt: TGTGCCAGCAGGTATAAGGACAGGGGGCGCGGTGGGGCCAACGTCCTGACTTTC
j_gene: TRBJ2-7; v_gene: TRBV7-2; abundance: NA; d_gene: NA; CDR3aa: CASSLEGRQDELYF; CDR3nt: TGTGCCAGCAGCTTAGAGGGGAGGCAGGACGAGTTGTACTTC
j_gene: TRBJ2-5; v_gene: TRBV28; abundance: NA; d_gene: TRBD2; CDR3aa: CASSFFAGGRETQYF; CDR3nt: TGTGCCAGCAGTTTCTTCGCGGGGGGGCGAGAGACCCAGTACTTC
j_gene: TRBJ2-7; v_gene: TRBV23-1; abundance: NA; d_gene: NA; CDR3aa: CASSQSPRANEQYF; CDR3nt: TGCGCCAGCAGTCAATCCCCCAGGGCCAACGAGCAGTACTTC
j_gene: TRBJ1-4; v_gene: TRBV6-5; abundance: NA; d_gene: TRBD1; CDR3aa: CASSYRGTGGFEKLFF; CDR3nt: TGTGCCAGCAGTTACCGTGGGACAGGGGGCTTCGAAAAACTGTTTTTT
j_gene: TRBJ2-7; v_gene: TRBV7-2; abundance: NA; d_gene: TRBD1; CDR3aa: CASSFRTGASYEQYF; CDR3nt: TGTGCCAGCAGCTTTCGGACAGGGGCCTCCTACGAGCAGTACTTC
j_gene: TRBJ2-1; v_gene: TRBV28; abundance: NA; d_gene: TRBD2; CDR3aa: CASPTAGGEQFF; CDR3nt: TGTGCCAGCCCCACAGCGGGAGGGGAGCAGTTCTTC
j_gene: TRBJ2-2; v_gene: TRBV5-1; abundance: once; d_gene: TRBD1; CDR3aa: CASSLGDRVTNTGELFF; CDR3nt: TGCGCCAGCAGCTTAGGTGACAGGGTAACGAACACCGGGGAGCTGTTTTTT
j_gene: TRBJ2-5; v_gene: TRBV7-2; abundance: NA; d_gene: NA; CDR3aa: CASSLLGFVQETQYF; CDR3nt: TGTGCCAGCAGCTTACTAGGTTTTGTACAAGAGACCCAGTACTTC
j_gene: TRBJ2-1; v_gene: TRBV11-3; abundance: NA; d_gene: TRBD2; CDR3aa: CASSSGTSVYNEQFF; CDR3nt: TGTGCCAGCAGCTCCGGGACTAGCGTCTATAATGAGCAGTTCTTC
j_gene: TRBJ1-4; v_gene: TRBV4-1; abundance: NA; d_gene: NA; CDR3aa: CASSQTYLAANEKLFF; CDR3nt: TGCGCCAGCAGCCAAACCTACCTAGCAGCTAATGAAAAACTGTTTTTT
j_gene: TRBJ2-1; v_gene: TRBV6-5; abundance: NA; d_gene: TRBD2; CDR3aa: CASSHSTSGAINEQFF; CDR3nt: TGTGCCAGCAGTCACTCGACTAGCGGGGCCATAAATGAGCAGTTCTTC
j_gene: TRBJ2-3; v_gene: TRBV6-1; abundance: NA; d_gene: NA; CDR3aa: CASSEGHGMTDTQYF; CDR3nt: TGTGCCAGCAGTGAAGGTCACGGTATGACAGATACGCAGTATTTT
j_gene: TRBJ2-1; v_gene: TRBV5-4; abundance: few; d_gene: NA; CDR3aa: CASRGLNEQFF; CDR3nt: TGTGCCAGCCGAGGGCTCAATGAGCAGTTCTTC
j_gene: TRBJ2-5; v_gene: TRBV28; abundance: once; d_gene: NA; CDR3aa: CASSPERLVETQYF; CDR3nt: TGTGCCAGCAGTCCCGAGCGCCTTGTGGAGACCCAGTACTTC
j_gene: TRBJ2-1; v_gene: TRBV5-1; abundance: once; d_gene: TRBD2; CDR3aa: CASTWTDSTGLAFYNEQFF; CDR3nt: TGCGCCAGCACATGGACAGACAGCACGGGACTAGCGTTCTACAATGAGCAGTTCTTC
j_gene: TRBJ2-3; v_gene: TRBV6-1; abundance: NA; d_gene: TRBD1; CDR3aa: CASSQTGGLTGTQYF; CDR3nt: TGTGCCAGCAGCCAGACAGGGGGCTTGACTGGCACGCAGTATTTT
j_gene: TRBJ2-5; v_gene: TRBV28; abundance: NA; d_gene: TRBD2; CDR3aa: CASRMTGGETQYF; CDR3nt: TGTGCCAGCAGAATGACGGGGGGAGAGACCCAGTACTTC
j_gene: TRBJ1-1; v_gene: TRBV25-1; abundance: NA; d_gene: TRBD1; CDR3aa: CASRGDRGLTTEAFF; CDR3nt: TGTGCCAGCAGGGGAGACAGGGGTTTGACCACTGAAGCTTTCTTT
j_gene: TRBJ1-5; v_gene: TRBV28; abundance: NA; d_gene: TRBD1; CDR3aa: CASSLTLQGISEPQHF; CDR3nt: TGTGCCAGCAGTTTAACTCTACAGGGGATCTCGGAGCCCCAGCATTTT
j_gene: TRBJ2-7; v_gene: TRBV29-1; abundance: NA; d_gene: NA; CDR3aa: CSVVGSAYYEQYF; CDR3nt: TGCAGCGTTGTGGGCAGTGCCTACTACGAGCAGTACTTC
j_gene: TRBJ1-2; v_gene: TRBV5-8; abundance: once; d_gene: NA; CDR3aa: CASSVRAGYTF; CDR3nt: TGTGCCAGCAGCGTCAGGGCTGGCTACACCTTC
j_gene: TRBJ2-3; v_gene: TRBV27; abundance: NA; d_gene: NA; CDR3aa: CASLNRGGSDTQYF; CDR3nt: TGTGCCAGCTTGAACAGGGGAGGATCAGATACGCAGTATTTT
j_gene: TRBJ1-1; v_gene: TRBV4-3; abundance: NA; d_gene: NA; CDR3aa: CASSLGGGSTEAFF; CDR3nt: TGCGCCAGCAGCCTGGGCGGGGGGTCTACTGAAGCTTTCTTT
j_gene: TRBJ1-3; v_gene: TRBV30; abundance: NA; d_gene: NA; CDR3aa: CAWSLSGNTIYF; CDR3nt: TGTGCCTGGAGTCTATCTGGAAACACCATATATTTT
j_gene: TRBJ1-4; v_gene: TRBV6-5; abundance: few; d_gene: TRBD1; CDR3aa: CASSDRVGANEKLFF; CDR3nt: TGTGCCAGCAGCGACAGGGTCGGGGCTAATGAAAAACTGTTTTTT
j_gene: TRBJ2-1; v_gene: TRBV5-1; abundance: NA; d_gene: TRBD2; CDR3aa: CASSTKRGSYNEQFF; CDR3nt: TGCGCCAGCAGCACAAAGCGGGGGAGTTACAATGAGCAGTTCTTC